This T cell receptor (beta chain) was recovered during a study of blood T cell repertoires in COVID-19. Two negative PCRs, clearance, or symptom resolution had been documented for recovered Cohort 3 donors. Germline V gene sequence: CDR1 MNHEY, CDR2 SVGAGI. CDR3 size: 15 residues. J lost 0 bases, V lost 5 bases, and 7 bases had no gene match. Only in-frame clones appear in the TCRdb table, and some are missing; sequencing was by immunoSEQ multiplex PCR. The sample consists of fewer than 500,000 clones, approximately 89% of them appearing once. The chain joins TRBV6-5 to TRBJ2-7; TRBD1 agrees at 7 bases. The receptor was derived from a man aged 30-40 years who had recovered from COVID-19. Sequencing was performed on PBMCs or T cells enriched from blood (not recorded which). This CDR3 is CASSPRGFNSYEQYF. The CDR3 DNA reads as TGTGCCAGCAGTCCCAGGGGGTTCAACTCCTACGAGCAGTACTTC.